Shown below are 20 T cell receptor beta chains from a single sample sequenced in a study of response to subunit inactivated influenza vaccine (dated by TCRdb to 2017 to 2018). Library construction relied on RT-PCR. The sequencer was an Illumina HiSeq 2500. TCRdb passed the public sequencing reads through fastp at Q25 and MiXCR, retaining productive beta sequences. Each CDR3 protein appears once, grouped with its most common genes and DNA. This sample is represented by 500,000 to 750,000 distinct CDR3 sequences; roughly 15% of them were singletons. The ten largest clones capture around 10% of the sample. The material sequenced was PBMCs from blood, taken approximately 12 days after vaccination. The receptor source for this set is a man between 50 and 59 years old who received an inactivated influenza vaccine. Donor details come from another sample of the same person, matched by shared clones.

V is TRBV18 and J is TRBJ1-5; the D is unclear. Looked up from germline, CDR1 is KGHSH and CDR2 is LQKENI. CDR3 length equals 13 residues. V lost 3 bases and J 4 bases, leaving 7 bases between the germline ends. The CDR3 loop reads CASSPASNQPQHF. DNA for the CDR3: TGTGCCAGCTCACCTGCCTCTAATCAGCCCCAGCATTTT. Supplemented by reference TRBV18 and TRBJ1-5, the full variable domain reads NAGVMQNPRHLVRRRGQEARLRCSPMKGHSHVYWYRQLPEEGLKFMVYLQKENIIDESGMPKERFSAEFPKEGPSILRIQQVVRGDSAAYFCASSPASNQPQHFGDGTRLSIL.

The chain is built from TRBV6-5 and TRBJ2-2; 11 nucleotides match TRBD2. Losses at the gene ends were 0 bases for V and 7 bases for J; bases not matched to a gene: 13. This CDR3 has 19 amino acids. Germline V lookup: CDR1 MNHEY, CDR2 SVGAGI. CDR3 nucleotides: TGTGCCAGCAGTTACTCAGGGGTTGGGCTAGCGGGAGGACGCGGGGAGCTGTTTTTT. Translated: CASSYSGVGLAGGRGELFF.

The rearrangement links TRBV4-2 to TRBJ2-1; TRBD2 agrees at 11 bases. The CDR3 spans 16 residues. Germline V gene lookup returns CDR1 LGHNA and CDR2 YNFKEQ. V dropped 4 bases and J dropped 8; count of bases not matched to a gene: 10. Written as DNA, the CDR3 is TGTGCCAGCAGCCGGAATGTACTAGCGGGAGACGATGAGCAGTTCTTC. Translating it yields CASSRNVLAGDDEQFF.

This clonotype came up a few times. J is TRBJ2-6 and V is TRBV12-3 or TRBV12-4; D gene uncertain. The CDR3 covers 15 residues. V was cut by 4 bases and J by 0 bases, with 7 bases left in between. CDR3 sequence: CASSSSSSGANVLTF. For the CDR3, the DNA is TGTGCCAGCAGTTCGTCATCCTCTGGGGCCAACGTCCTGACTTTC.

This clonotype was counted at least ten times. CDR3 amino acids: CASKAIVGTRLTDTQYF. The CDR3 region has the DNA TGTGCCAGCAAGGCAATCGTAGGGACTAGACTCACAGATACGCAGTATTTT. J is TRBJ2-3 and V is TRBV2, with 8 bases lining up with TRBD2. The CDR3 has 17 amino acids. The ends lost 7 bases at V and 2 bases at J; junction bases unmatched: 14. Germline assignment: CDR1 SNHLY and CDR2 FYNNEI.

This clonotype was recorded many times. The CDR3 region is CSARDLIGIDRGSNQPQHF. The CDR3 region has the DNA TGCAGTGCTAGAGATTTAATTGGTATCGACAGGGGTAGCAATCAGCCCCAGCATTTT. This chain connects TRBV20-1 to TRBJ1-5; TRBD1 matches 8 bases. After removal of 0 bases from V and 0 bases from J, the junction contained 13 bases not matched to a gene. The CDR3 contains 19 residues. Per germline, CDR1 DFQATT and CDR2 SNEGSKA (reference sequence).

The genes are TRBV20-1 and TRBJ2-7, with 8 nucleotides matching TRBD2. CDR3 length: 15 amino acids. Germline-derived CDR1 and CDR2 are DFQATT and SNEGSKA (reference sequence). Trimming took 7 bases from V and 0 from J; bases not matched to a gene: 11. CDR3 amino acids: CSGAGTSGLSYEQYF. The DNA of the CDR3 is TGCAGTGGCGCCGGTACTAGCGGACTCTCCTACGAGCAGTACTTC.

The V and J genes are TRBV5-6 and TRBJ2-2; no clear D gene. V was trimmed by 1 base and J by 1 base, leaving 8 bases between them. The germline V gene encodes CDR1 SGHDT and CDR2 YYEEEE. The CDR3 covers 15 residues. Here the CDR3 reads CASSLRRLNTGELFF. The CDR3, as DNA: TGTGCCAGCAGCTTGCGCCGGCTGAACACCGGGGAGCTGTTTTTT.

This clonotype was recorded once. The chain links TRBV27 to TRBJ1-4, with 7 bases matching TRBD1. Per germline, CDR1 MNHEY and CDR2 SMNVEV (reference sequence). The CDR3 contains 15 residues. J was trimmed by 7 bases and V by 5 bases; bases with no gene match: 10. CDR3 residues: CASSPRQGLSEKLFF. In nucleotides, the CDR3 is TGTGCCAGCAGTCCACGACAGGGACTAAGTGAAAAACTGTTTTTT. Using reference TRBV27 and TRBJ1-4 for the parts outside the CDR3, the full variable domain is EAQVTQNPRYLITVTGKKLTVTCSQNMNHEYMSWYRQDPGLGLRQIYYSMNVEVTDKGDVPEGYKVSRKEKRNFPLILESPSPNQTSLYFCASSPRQGLSEKLFFGSGTQLSVL.

This chain uses TRBV10-3 with TRBJ2-7, with D perhaps matching TRBD1 (5 bases). This CDR3 has 15 residues. The V and J ends lost 11 bases and 4 bases respectively, with 24 bases between them. Per the germline V gene, CDR1 is ENHRY and CDR2 is SYGVKD. CDR3 bases: TGTGCCTCAAGGGTGCCGGGTACAGGCAGATACGAGCAGTACTTC. Encoded protein: CASRVPGTGRYEQYF.

This clonotype was counted a few times. The chain recombines TRBV28 with TRBJ2-3; 12 bases are a match to TRBD2. Germline V gene sequence: CDR1 MDHEN, CDR2 SYDVKM. CDR3 length equals 17 residues. The V gene end was trimmed by 6 bases and the J gene end by 3 bases; junction bases not matched to a gene: 10. The chain's CDR3 is CASRSWTSGKATDTQYF. CDR3 DNA: TGTGCCAGCAGATCTTGGACTAGCGGGAAGGCTACAGATACGCAGTATTTT.

This clonotype was observed a few times. The V gene is TRBV9, the J gene TRBJ2-5; 7 bases are shared with TRBD2. CDR3 size: 15 residues. Germline V gene data show CDR1 as SGDLS and CDR2 as YYNGEE. J lost 5 bases, V lost 0 bases, and 7 bases had no gene match. The CDR3 sequence is CASSVGGGLKETQYF. In DNA form, the CDR3 reads TGTGCCAGCAGCGTAGGGGGGGGGTTGAAGGAGACCCAGTACTTC.

The V call is TRBV24-1, the J call TRBJ2-3, with D tentatively TRBD1 or TRBD2 (5 bases each). The germline V gene encodes CDR1 KGHDR and CDR2 SFDVKD. V was trimmed by 9 bases and J by 0 bases, leaving 9 bases between them. The CDR3 runs to 13 residues. CDR3 amino acids: CATGGGSTDTQYF. The CDR3 coding sequence is TGTGCCACCGGGGGTGGGAGCACAGATACGCAGTATTTT.

The CDR3, as DNA: TGTGCCAGCCGACAGGGGACTAGCGGGACCGCCTACGAGCAGTACTTC. Translated, it gives CASRQGTSGTAYEQYF. This rearrangement joins TRBV6-1 to TRBJ2-7; 13 nucleotides line up with TRBD2. Per germline, CDR1 MNHNS and CDR2 SASEGT. The CDR3 consists of 16 residues. V was clipped by 8 bases and J by 2 bases; unmatched bases: 9.

This clonotype has a handful of counts. The chain combines TRBV18 with TRBJ2-5, with unresolved D. Germline V gene lookup returns CDR1 KGHSH and CDR2 LQKENI. This CDR3 is built from 15 residues. V dropped 3 bases and J dropped 1 base, with 12 bases sitting between them. In nucleotides, the CDR3 is TGTGCCAGCTCACCTCGGAGTAGGACCCAAGAGACCCAGTACTTC. It yields the protein CASSPRSRTQETQYF.

The chain combines TRBV12-3 or TRBV12-4 with TRBJ2-1; perhaps D is TRBD1 or TRBD2 (5 bases each). V gave up 3 bases and J gave up 5 bases, with 11 bases separating them. The CDR3 contains 14 residues. Here the CDR3 DNA reads TGTGCCAGCAGTTTCCCGGGACCACACAATGAGCAGTTCTTC. This sequence encodes CASSFPGPHNEQFF.

This clonotype was observed a handful of times. The V call is TRBV4-1, the J call TRBJ2-3; possible D gene TRBD2, 7 bases. V lost 7 bases to trimming and J lost 2 bases, with 13 bases between them. Germline V gives CDR1 MGHRA, CDR2 YSYEKL. The CDR3 loop spans 14 amino acids. The DNA for the CDR3 is TGCGCCAGCAATAGGGGGGGGATCACAGATACGCAGTATTTT. Translated, it gives CASNRGGITDTQYF.

As to this clonotype: Relative to the germline gene, one junction end is altered; a read error may explain this. The V call is TRBV12-3 or TRBV12-4, the J call TRBJ2-6; D is possibly TRBD1 (5 bases). The CDR3 loop spans 18 amino acids. Written as DNA, the CDR3 is TGTGCCAGCAGTTTAGGGGGCACCCTGAGCTCTGGGACCAACGTCCTGACTTTC. Translation: CASSLGGTLSSGTNVLTF.

The gene calls are TRBV7-9 and TRBJ2-4; 10 bases are shared with TRBD1. V lost 5 bases and J lost 2; bases outside the gene matches: 6. The CDR3 totals 16 residues. The germline V gene encodes CDR1 SEHNR and CDR2 FQNEAQ (reference sequence). CDR3 residues: CASSPRDRGTKNIQYF. CDR3 sequence (DNA): TGTGCCAGCAGCCCCCGGGACAGGGGAACCAAAAACATTCAGTACTTC.

There are a few counts of this clonotype. V is TRBV6-1 and J is TRBJ2-3; TRBD2 matches at 9 bases. CDR3 size: 15 residues. Germline V gene sequence: CDR1 MNHNS, CDR2 SASEGT. The J segment lost 5 bases and the V segment lost 7 bases, leaving 10 bases of the junction unmatched. The CDR3 here is CASTDFSGGRDTQYF. CDR3 in DNA: TGTGCCAGCACTGACTTTAGCGGGGGCCGAGATACGCAGTATTTT.